The 8 T cell receptor beta chains below were found in one sample sequenced in a study of blood T cell repertoires in COVID-19. This table comes from immunoSEQ multiplex PCR, and its TCRdb copy is limited to in-frame clones, with some not included. The sample has about 260,000 clones, around 80% seen once; the top ten hold around 4.1%. The sequenced material came from PBMCs or T cells enriched from blood (not recorded which). The receptors were sampled from a man aged 30 to 45 with acute COVID-19.

The chain employs TRBV25-1 and TRBJ1-2; 7 positions match TRBD1. Germline V gives CDR1 MGHDK, CDR2 SYGVNS. CDR3 size: 18 residues. J lost 1 base, V lost 0 bases, and 11 bases had no gene match. CDR3 sequence (DNA): TGTGCCAGCAGTGAATATCCTTCCGGGACAGAGGATAACTATGGCTACACCTTC. Translation: CASSEYPSGTEDNYGYTF.

This sequence joins TRBV6-5 and TRBJ2-2; 8 bases are shared with TRBD1. Germline V gene lookup returns CDR1 MNHEY and CDR2 SVGAGI. The CDR3 covers 13 residues. The CDR3 loop is CAIQGENTGELFF. CDR3 bases: TGTGCAATACAGGGGGAGAACACCGGGGAGCTGTTTTTT.

V usage is TRBV6-5 and J usage is TRBJ2-2; TRBD2 is a possible D gene (6 bases). V lost 2 bases and J 13 bases, leaving 17 bases between the germline ends. Germline CDR1 is MNHEY and CDR2 is SVGAGI. The CDR3 runs 14 residues. The CDR3: CASSYLSPSEGLFF. The CDR3 DNA reads TGTGCCAGCAGTTACCTTTCCCCCTCGGAGGGGCTGTTTTTT.

This chain links TRBV11-2 with TRBJ1-6; 8 bases fit TRBD1. Trimming at V came to 1 base and at J to 7 bases, leaving 6 bases not matched to a gene. The CDR3 length is 16 residues. Germline CDR1 reads SGHAT; CDR2 reads FQNNGV. CDR3 amino acids: CASSLGRGQGNSPLHF. The CDR3 nucleotides are TGTGCCAGCAGCTTAGGTCGAGGACAGGGAAATTCACCCCTCCACTTT.

V gene TRBV7-2 combines with J gene TRBJ1-5; D is undetermined. The germline V gene encodes CDR1 SGHTA and CDR2 FQGNSA. V gave up 1 base and J gave up 11 bases, with 21 bases separating them. The CDR3 consists of 16 residues. The CDR3 loop reads CASSLGLGRGLMSQHF. CDR3 sequence (DNA): TGTGCCAGCAGCTTAGGGCTCGGCCGCGGCTTGATGTCCCAGCATTTT.

This clone was seen a few times. The chain couples TRBV16 to TRBJ1-2; D uncertain. The germline V gene encodes CDR1 KGHSY and CDR2 FQNENV. The ends were cut back, 2 bases at V and 0 bases at J, with 10 bases in the middle. This CDR3 region has 15 residues. CDR3 sequence reads: CASSQGGRTNYGYTF. The CDR3 DNA follows: TGTGCCAGCAGCCAAGGAGGACGAACTAACTATGGCTACACCTTC.

The gene calls are TRBV3-1 (or the pseudogene TRBV3-2) and TRBJ2-1, with 9 bases that match TRBD2. Germline V gene sequence: CDR1 LGHDT, CDR2 YNNKEL (reference sequence). V was clipped by 3 bases and J by 7 bases; unmatched bases: 16. The CDR3 extends over 18 amino acids. The CDR3 protein is CASSQVPVGAGGQNEQFF. The CDR3 DNA is TGTGCCAGCAGCCAGGTCCCGGTAGGAGCGGGGGGCCAGAATGAGCAGTTCTTC.

The chain recombines TRBV18 with TRBJ1-5; D unresolved. The CDR3 has 14 amino acids. The V and J ends lost 4 bases and 1 base respectively, with 8 bases between them. Per germline, CDR1 KGHSH and CDR2 LQKENI. The CDR3 here is CASSHGFSNQPQHF. Here the CDR3 DNA reads TGTGCCAGCTCACACGGGTTCAGCAATCAGCCCCAGCATTTT. Full variable domain (remainder filled in from reference TRBV18 and TRBJ1-5): NAGVMQNPRHLVRRRGQEARLRCSPMKGHSHVYWYRQLPEEGLKFMVYLQKENIIDESGMPKERFSAEFPKEGPSILRIQQVVRGDSAAYFCASSHGFSNQPQHFGDGTRLSIL.